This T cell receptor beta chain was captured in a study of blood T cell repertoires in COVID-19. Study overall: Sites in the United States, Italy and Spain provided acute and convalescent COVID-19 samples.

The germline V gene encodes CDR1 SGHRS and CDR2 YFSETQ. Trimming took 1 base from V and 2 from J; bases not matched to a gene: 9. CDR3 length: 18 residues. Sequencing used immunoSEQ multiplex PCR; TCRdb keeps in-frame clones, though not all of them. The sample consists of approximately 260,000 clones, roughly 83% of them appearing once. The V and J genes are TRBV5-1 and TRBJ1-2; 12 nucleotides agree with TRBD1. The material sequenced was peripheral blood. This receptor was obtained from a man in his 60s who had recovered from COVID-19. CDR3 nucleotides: TGCGCCAGCAGCTTGAATCCGGGACAGGGGGCTTCCAACTATGGCTACACCTTC. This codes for CASSLNPGQGASNYGYTF.